This entry is about one T cell receptor beta chain. Its antigen remains unidentified. No base quality information exists; no much larger clone differs at one position. Library preparation was by the immunoSEQ multiplex PCR assay. For the multiplex PCR, a mixture combining 60 forward primers for TCR Vbeta segments and 13 reverse primers for TCR Jbeta segments was used. Amplification of the CDR3 region of rearranged TCR beta genes was performed with a multiplex PCR assay on genomic DNA. The amplified TCR beta libraries were sequenced on the Illumina HiSeq System as 87-base-pair reads. Per the authors' processing: A later analysis tallied roughly 78 million unique TCR beta chains across the 700 or so repertoires, and around 9.9 million of those chains were shared by two or more donors. To remove PCR and sequencing errors, raw reads were error-corrected and collapsed into unique sequences using a nearest-neighbor algorithm that merged closely related sequences. CDR3 sequences were aligned to IMGT reference sequences to assign V, D and J gene segments. For a sequence to be retained, at least a six-nucleotide match to both a V gene segment and a J gene segment was required. Rearrangements were called productive when the CDR3 lacked stop codons and stayed in frame with V and J; all others were non-productive. Following IMGT convention, CDR3 was defined as the stretch from the second conserved V-encoded cysteine to the conserved J-encoded phenylalanine. In an earlier analysis of just under 600 of the donors, sequences lacking an unambiguous match to a single V gene segment were excluded. An earlier analysis of a few hundred of the donors called V segments functional above 56.7% productive rearrangements and segregating when the between-donor standard deviation exceeded 5%. To diagnose cytomegalovirus status from the catalog of TCR beta chain sequences, a statistical classification framework was built. A later analysis assigned V and J genes by comparing TCR nucleotide sequences with IMGT/GENE-DB human TR gene sequences. In a later analysis, CDR3 sequences and most-parsimonious VDJ recombination scenarios were assigned using the TCRdist pipeline. A later analysis defined each TCR beta chain by its CDR3 amino acid sequence plus V-gene family, and excluded reads lacking a unique V-gene family. In a later analysis, a few hundred highly shared, low-generation-probability nucleotide sequences were removed to address suspected cross-contamination and a sequencing artifact. A later analysis calculated a clonal expansion index for each public chain from normalized within-repertoire ranks of inferred template counts. A later analysis computed generation probabilities with a VDJ recombination model fitted to out-of-frame rearrangements, and checked the results against IGoR. In a later analysis, hypergeometric tests were used to score TCR-TCR, TCR-HLA and TCR-CMV co-occurrence, with a repertoire-size bias correction applied to TCR pairs. A later analysis estimated false discovery rates by permuting HLA or CMV assignments 20 times. A later analysis grouped co-occurring TCRs with DBSCAN, adding TCRdist sequence similarity when clustering within HLA-allele-positive subsets. For co-occurrence clustering, repertoires with fewer than 30,000 or more than 120,000 public chains were excluded, along with five or six repertoires with anomalous nucleotide sharing. TCRdb retrieved this table from immuneACCESS and kept in-frame rearrangements only. Not all clones are present; in checked studies, unresolved V genes account for under half, and no reason is known for the remainder. V and J calls and clone size are given by that table; D and trimming were obtained from the DNA. Here the sample has roughly 150,000 clones; roughly 88% occur a single time. The ten largest account for more than 1.5% of the sample.

From cysteine to phenylalanine, the CDR3 is 17 amino acids long. The sequence is cut down to CDR3 DNA, 51 bases in frame from base 1. Trimming removed 2 bases from V and 9 bases from J; the gene matches leave 11 bases unexplained. From the germline V gene, CDR1 is MDHEN and CDR2 is SYDVKM. The source of the sample is a study of cytomegalovirus exposure and HLA in healthy donors (dated by TCRdb to about 2017). Regarding the research as a whole: According to an earlier analysis of 587 of the donors, about 190 million T cells yielded 90 million to 130 million unique TCR beta sequences and around 280 Gb of sequence data. An early release that covered some 640 HLA-typed donors contained approximately 320 gigabases of sequencing data and 70 million to 100 million unique TCR sequences. The number of typed donors differed by locus: about 620-640 for A, B, C, DRB1 and DQB1; approximately 520 for DQA1; some 610 for DPA1; and roughly 470 for DPB1. Both class I and class II loci were covered by HLA typing, at four-digit resolution. All discovery cohort repertoires had been generated using a single sequencing platform. In the later analysis, no new phenotypic data were used to find candidate immune exposures; instead, reliance was placed on TCR beta sequences and their occurrence across donors. A later analysis re-analyzed previously published TCR beta repertoires from approximately 700 donors and added high-resolution HLA genotyping to study TCR occurrence patterns. Among the roughly 400 genotyped donors, about 85% belonged to the genetic ancestry cluster associated with self-reported Caucasian donors. Genome-wide SNP genotypes for about three fifths of the roughly 670 donors were used in a later genetic analysis, which treated that subset as a discovery cohort. The study aimed to test whether signatures of past pathogen exposure could be identified by cataloging public T cell receptors. Across under 500 genotyped donors of the cohort, an average of roughly 230,000 unique TCR beta nucleotide sequences per donor were sequenced, and 15% to 20% of those sequences were non-productive. In addition to the first cohort of 650 to 800 subjects, a separate validation cohort of under 150 different subjects was used. In an earlier analysis of 587 of the donors, high-throughput TCR beta sequencing was used to judge whether each TCR beta V gene segment behaved as functional or pseudogenic. The study used immunosequencing to profile the T cell repertoires of hundreds of subjects and linked those repertoires to cytomegalovirus serostatus. To predict cytomegalovirus infection status, the study combined high-throughput TCR immunosequencing, statistical association of individual TCRs with disease status, and machine learning. Five DR-DQ haplotypes were handled as single units for association and clustering, since linkage in the cohort was strong. Donor age, sex, ethnicity and CMV serostatus were collected together with the repertoire data.

In total, 666 healthy bone marrow donors made up the cohort. At the time of sampling, all cohort members were nominally healthy, though unrecorded immune exposures were likely present. The donor tested CMV seronegative and was one of the 352 seronegative cohort members. A peripheral blood sample was collected from each donor, and TCR beta sequencing was performed on peripheral blood mononuclear cells. Genomic DNA extraction from the blood cell samples was performed with the Qiagen DNeasy Blood Extraction Kit. The paper's findings and limits, for the study overall: The presence/absence analyses assumed that sequencing depth was roughly uniform across donors, and that assumption may not be true. When HLA alleles, especially DR and DQ, strongly co-occurred, attributing TCR associations to individual alleles was difficult. Linkage disequilibrium might explain the correlated functional status among segregating V segments, but an unknown experimental factor could not be excluded. According to a later analysis, TCR association rates differed among HLA loci, with DRB1 alleles showing the most associated TCRs and HLA-C alleles showing the fewest. An earlier analysis of 587 of the donors showed that most TCR beta V segments appeared in productive rearrangements either about 87% or about 30% of the time, which broadly matched IMGT annotations. Cytomegalovirus status was reported to be diagnosed by the classifier with high specificity and sensitivity in both the original and validation cohorts. Some IMGT-functional V segments, including TRBV6-2 and TRBV6-3, could not be told apart with the 87-base-pair reads, so those segments were excluded. Only TCR beta chains were sequenced in this cohort, and the absence of alpha or paired-chain data limited detectable features. In a later genetic analysis, fewer N-insertions in productive TCRs were reported among donors in an Asian-associated ancestry cluster than the approximately 710-donor mean. CMV serostatus was the only immune exposure information available for the cohort. V-gene and J-gene trimming of TCR beta chains was associated with a missense DCLRE1C variant in a later genetic analysis, and the association was replicated in an independent cohort. A total of fewer than 200 TCR beta chains were listed by the study as associated with cytomegalovirus. A cluster of highly shared sequence variants was judged likely to be a technical artifact of the sequencing pipeline. Across donors, most TCR sequences were observed very rarely, whereas some public TCRs were present in many individuals. A further reported finding was that TCR beta sequences accurately predicted the HLA-A and HLA-B alleles for most subjects in the first cohort. It was suggested by the authors that the approach could potentially be generalized to other disease states and immunological phenotypes. A few of the identified cytomegalovirus-associated TCR beta chains were confirmed in vitro to be specific for cytomegalovirus antigens. Compared with equally common non-associated chains, HLA-associated TCR beta chains in a later analysis were more clonally expanded and had lower generation probabilities. According to a later analysis, most CMV-associated TCR beta chains appeared to be HLA-restricted, and the HLA associations seemed to be driven largely by CMV exposure. Specific HLA alleles were associated with more than 15,000 TCR beta sequences at a false discovery rate of 0.05 in a later analysis. Because some donors lacked HLA typing at each locus, the association tests relied only on the typed subset. In a later analysis, several top co-occurrence clusters were reported to appear linked to parvovirus B19, influenza, CMV and Epstein-Barr virus. Because counts were too low, roughly 17 rarely observed V segments, including chromosome 9 orphons, were left out of the earlier analysis of about 620 of the donors.

Sequences were obtained from PBMCs. This TCR was recovered from a woman aged 18-29 years in good health and CMV-seronegative. The V gene is TRBV28 and the J gene is TRBJ2-1; 12 nucleotides in the junction match TRBD2. The nucleotides read TGTGCCAGCAGTTTAAGCGGGCTAGCGGGGGGGCCGGGTGAGCAGTTCTTC. Protein translation: CASSLSGLAGGPGEQFF.